This T cell receptor (beta chain) was sequenced in a study of T cells after yellow fever vaccination. 5'RACE template switching added a universal primer site and UMIs to TCR cDNA. TCRdb independently ran MiXCR on the 5' RACE reads; one entry per CDR3 protein. Among about 310,000 distinct CDR3 sequences listed, around 4% were seen once. This clonotype was recorded a few times. CDR1 is SGHTA, CDR2 FQGNSA, per germline. V trimming: 1 base; J trimming: 7 bases; junction bases outside the gene matches: 8. The CDR3 extends over 16 amino acids. The source was PBMCs, collected on the day of the yellow fever booster vaccination. The chain is built from TRBV7-2 and TRBJ2-7; 12 bases map to TRBD2. The receptor's source is a man younger than 30 who received the YFV17D yellow fever vaccine. The CDR3 here is CASSLELAGGVREQYF. CDR3 DNA: TGTGCCAGCAGCTTAGAACTAGCGGGGGGAGTCCGGGAGCAGTACTTC. Full variable domain (remainder filled in from reference TRBV7-2 and TRBJ2-7): GAGVSQSPSNKVTEKGKDVELRCDPISGHTALYWYRQSLGQGLEFLIYFQGNSAPDKSGLPSDRFSAERTGGSVSTLTIQRTQQEDSAVYLCASSLELAGGVREQYFGPGTRLTVT.